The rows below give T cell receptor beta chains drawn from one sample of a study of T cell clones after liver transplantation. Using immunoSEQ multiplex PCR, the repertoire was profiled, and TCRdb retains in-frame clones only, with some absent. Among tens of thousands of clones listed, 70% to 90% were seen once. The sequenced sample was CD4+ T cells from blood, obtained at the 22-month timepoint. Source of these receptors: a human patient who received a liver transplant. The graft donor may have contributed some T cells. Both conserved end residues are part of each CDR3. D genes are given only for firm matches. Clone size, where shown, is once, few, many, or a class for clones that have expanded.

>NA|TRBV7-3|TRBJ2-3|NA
TGTGCCAGCAGCCCCATCGGGCGGGATCCCACAGATACGCAGTATTTT
CASSPIGRDPTDTQYF
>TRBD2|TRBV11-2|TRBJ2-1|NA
TGTGCCAGCAGCCCGGGACTAGCGGGAGTTAATGAGCAGTTCTTC
CASSPGLAGVNEQFF
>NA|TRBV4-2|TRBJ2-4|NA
TGTGCCAGCAGCCAAGATACGGCCAAAAACATTCAGTACTTC
CASSQDTAKNIQYF
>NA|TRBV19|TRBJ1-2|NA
TGTGCCAGTAGTATAAGGCAGGCGAACTATGGCTACACCTTC
CASSIRQANYGYTF
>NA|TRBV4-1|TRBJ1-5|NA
TGCGCCAGCAGCCAATCGGCCGGGGGGCCTCAGCCCCAGCATTTT
CASSQSAGGPQPQHF
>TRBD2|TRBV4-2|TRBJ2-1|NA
TGTGCCAGCAGTCGACTAGCGGGTACGCAAAATGAGCAGTTCTTC
CASSRLAGTQNEQFF
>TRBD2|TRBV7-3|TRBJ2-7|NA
TGTGCCAGCAGCCCCCGGAGAAGCGGGGGCGACCCCTACGAGCAGTACTTC
CASSPRRSGGDPYEQYF
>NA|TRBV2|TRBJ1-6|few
TGTGCCAGCAAAGAGGATATTGGTTCACCCCTCCACTTT
CASKEDIGSPLHF
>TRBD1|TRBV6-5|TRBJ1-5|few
TGTGCCAGCAGACCCGGGACAGCGAATCAGCCCCAGCATTTT
CASRPGTANQPQHF
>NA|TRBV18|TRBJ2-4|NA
TGTGCCAGCTCACTCACGAGACAGGAGAAAAACATTCAGTACTTC
CASSLTRQEKNIQYF
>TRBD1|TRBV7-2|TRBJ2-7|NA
TGTGCCAGCAACCACGGCCCAGGGGGCTTCTCCTACGAGCAGTACTTC
CASNHGPGGFSYEQYF
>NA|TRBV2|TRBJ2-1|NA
TGTGCCAGCAGTCCCCAGAATGAGCAGTTCTTC
CASSPQNEQFF
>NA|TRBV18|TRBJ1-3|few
TGTGCCAGCTCACCAAGGCAGAGCTCTGGAAACACCATATATTTT
CASSPRQSSGNTIYF
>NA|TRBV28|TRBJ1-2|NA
TGTGCCAGCAGTCCCGGGCAGGCAAACTATGGCTACACCTTC
CASSPGQANYGYTF
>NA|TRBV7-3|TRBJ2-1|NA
TGTGCCAGCAGCTTATCACGGGGCTCGGACAATGAGCAGTTCTTC
CASSLSRGSDNEQFF
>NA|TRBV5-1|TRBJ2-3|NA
TGCGCCAGCAGCTTGAAAACAGATACGCAGTATTTT
CASSLKTDTQYF
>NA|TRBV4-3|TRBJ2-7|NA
TGCGCCAGCAGCCAAGACTACTACAATTCAAACTACGAGCAGTACTTC
CASSQDYYNSNYEQYF
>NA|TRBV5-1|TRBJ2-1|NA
TGCGCCAGCAGCTTGGCCCCAAACAATGAGCAGTTCTTC
CASSLAPNNEQFF
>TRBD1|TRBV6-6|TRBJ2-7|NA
TGTGCCAGCAGGACCGGGACAGGGGTTGGAGAGCAGTACTTC
CASRTGTGVGEQYF
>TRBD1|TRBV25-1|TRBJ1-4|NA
TGTGCCAGCTCTAGGACAGGGGAATATGAAAAACTGTTTTTT
CASSRTGEYEKLFF
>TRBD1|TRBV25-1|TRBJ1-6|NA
TGTGCCAGCAGTGCACGGGACAGGGATTCACCCCTCCACTTT
CASSARDRDSPLHF
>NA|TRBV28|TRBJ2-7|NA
TGTGCCAGCAGTCAACAGGGGAGGGAAGAGTACTTC
CASSQQGREEYF
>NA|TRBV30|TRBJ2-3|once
TGTGCCTGGACCAGAGCGAGCACAGATACGCAGTATTTT
CAWTRASTDTQYF
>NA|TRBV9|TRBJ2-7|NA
TGTGCCAGCAGCGTTCAGGCGAGCTCCTACGAGCAGTACTTC
CASSVQASSYEQYF
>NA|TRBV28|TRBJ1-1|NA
TGTGCCAGCAGTTTGGTCCGCACTGAAGCTTTCTTT
CASSLVRTEAFF
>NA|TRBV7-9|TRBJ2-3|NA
TGTGCCAGCAGCTTAGCGGGGGGCACAGATACGCAGTATTTT
CASSLAGGTDTQYF
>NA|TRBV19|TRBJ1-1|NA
TGTGCCAGTAGTATTTATACGGGTGCGAACACTGAAGCTTTCTTT
CASSIYTGANTEAFF
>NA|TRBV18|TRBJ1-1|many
TGTGCCAGCAGTCGGGGTGTGAACACTGAAGCTTTCTTT
CASSRGVNTEAFF
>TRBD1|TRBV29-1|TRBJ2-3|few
TGCAGCGTTGCAGGGGGAAGAGATACGCAGTATTTT
CSVAGGRDTQYF
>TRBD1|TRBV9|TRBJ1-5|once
TGTGCCAGCAGCGTAGGACAGGGTAGTCAGCCCCAGCATTTT
CASSVGQGSQPQHF
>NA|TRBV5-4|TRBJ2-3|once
TGTGCCAGCAGCTTGCCTACAGGGACAGATACGCAGTATTTT
CASSLPTGTDTQYF
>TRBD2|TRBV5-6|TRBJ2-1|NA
TGTGCCAGCAGGTTCCACACAATCAGACTAGCGGGGGACAAGCAGTTCTTC
CASRFHTIRLAGDKQFF
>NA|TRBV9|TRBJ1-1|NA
TGTGCCAGCAGCCCCCGCCCCCTCCGGGGTGAAGCTTTCTTT
CASSPRPLRGEAFF